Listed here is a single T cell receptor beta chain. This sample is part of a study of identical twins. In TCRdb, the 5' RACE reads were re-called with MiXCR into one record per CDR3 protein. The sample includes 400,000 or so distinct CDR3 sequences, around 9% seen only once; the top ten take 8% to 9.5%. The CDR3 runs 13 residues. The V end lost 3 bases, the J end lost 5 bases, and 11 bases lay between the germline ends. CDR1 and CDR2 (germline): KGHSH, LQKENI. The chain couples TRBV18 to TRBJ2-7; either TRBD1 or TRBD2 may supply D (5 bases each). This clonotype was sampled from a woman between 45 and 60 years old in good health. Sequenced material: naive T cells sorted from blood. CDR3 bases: TGTGCCAGCTCACCGCTCGTGGGGGACGAGCAGTACTTC. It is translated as CASSPLVGDEQYF.